This T cell receptor (beta chain) was recorded in a study of blood T cell repertoires in COVID-19. In the study overall: The study drew acute and convalescent COVID-19 samples from the United States, Italy and Spain. PBMCs, B-cell-depleted T cells, or T cells were the source of the cDNA or gDNA that made up the material.

Per the study methods: Reference gene primer amplification gave nucleated cell count estimates. Only in-frame clones appear in the TCRdb table, and some are missing; sequencing was by immunoSEQ multiplex PCR. The DNA gave D and trimming, while V, J and clone size come from that table. The sample has roughly 200,000 clones; more than 75% are singletons. Germline V gives CDR1 GTSNPN, CDR2 SVGIG (reference sequence). Trimming took 0 bases from V and 4 from J, leaving 7 bases between them. The CDR3 length is 13 residues. Sample: peripheral blood. The chain links TRBV30 to TRBJ1-5; D gene ambiguous. The clonotype comes from a man between 60 and 70 years old who had recovered from COVID-19. The CDR3 sequence: CAWSVEANQPQHF. The CDR3 DNA reads as TGTGCCTGGAGTGTAGAGGCAAATCAGCCCCAGCATTTT.